Listed below are T cell receptor beta chains from one sample, sequenced in a study of blood T cell repertoires in COVID-19. Sequenced by immunoSEQ multiplex PCR; TCRdb stores in-frame clones only, minus some. Of 650,000 to 800,000 clones in the sample, 85% to 90% were seen once. The sample consisted of peripheral blood. All receptors come from a woman younger than 35 with acute or convalescent COVID-19. Each CDR3 is given with its conserved first and last residue. The D gene is left open where the match is weak. Rows give clone size only sometimes, using once, few, many, or a class for an expanded clone.

j_call: TRBJ2-5; d_call: NA; clone_size: NA; v_call: TRBV5-1; cdr3_aa: CASSLDPSAGWETQYF; cdr3_nt: TGCGCCAGCAGCTTGGATCCCTCGGCAGGGTGGGAGACCCAGTACTTC
j_call: TRBJ1-2; d_call: TRBD1; clone_size: once; v_call: TRBV5-3; cdr3_aa: CARSHTETGRIRGYYGYTF; cdr3_nt: TGTGCCAGAAGCCACACCGAGACAGGGAGAATTCGGGGCTACTATGGCTACACCTTC
j_call: TRBJ1-1; d_call: TRBD1; clone_size: NA; v_call: TRBV11-2; cdr3_aa: CASSRPGGQNTEAFF; cdr3_nt: TGTGCCAGCAGCCGACCAGGGGGCCAGAACACTGAAGCTTTCTTT
j_call: TRBJ1-1; d_call: NA; clone_size: NA; v_call: TRBV7-9; cdr3_aa: CASSAGWGEAFF; cdr3_nt: TGTGCCAGCAGCGCGGGCTGGGGTGAAGCTTTCTTT
j_call: TRBJ1-2; d_call: NA; clone_size: NA; v_call: TRBV6-5; cdr3_aa: CASREGLYGYTF; cdr3_nt: TGTGCCTCGAGGGAGGGCCTCTATGGCTACACCTTC
j_call: TRBJ1-1; d_call: TRBD1; clone_size: NA; v_call: TRBV5-1; cdr3_aa: CASSTGQGGTSGAFF; cdr3_nt: TGCGCCAGCAGTACAGGCCAGGGGGGAACGAGTGGTGCTTTCTTT
j_call: TRBJ1-2; d_call: NA; clone_size: NA; v_call: TRBV15; cdr3_aa: CATSLGNYGYTF; cdr3_nt: TGTGCCACCAGCCTCGGTAACTATGGCTACACCTTC
j_call: TRBJ1-6; d_call: NA; clone_size: NA; v_call: TRBV27; cdr3_aa: CASSWGQGRLLLHF; cdr3_nt: TGTGCCAGCAGCTGGGGTCAGGGAAGGCTTCTCCTCCACTTT
j_call: TRBJ2-7; d_call: TRBD1; clone_size: NA; v_call: TRBV5-1; cdr3_aa: CASSPMPGQGYEQYF; cdr3_nt: TGCGCCAGCAGCCCAATGCCGGGACAGGGCTACGAGCAGTACTTC
j_call: TRBJ1-5; d_call: NA; clone_size: NA; v_call: TRBV19; cdr3_aa: CASSRLGNQPQHF; cdr3_nt: TGTGCCAGTAGTCGGCTAGGCAATCAGCCCCAGCATTTT
j_call: TRBJ1-1; d_call: NA; clone_size: NA; v_call: TRBV6-1; cdr3_aa: CASSELGALGTEAFF; cdr3_nt: TGTGCCAGCAGTGAGTTGGGGGCTTTGGGGACTGAAGCTTTCTTT
j_call: TRBJ2-7; d_call: TRBD1; clone_size: NA; v_call: TRBV5-1; cdr3_aa: CASSLGTGVREQYF; cdr3_nt: TGCGCCAGCAGCTTGGGGACAGGGGTGAGAGAGCAGTACTTC
j_call: TRBJ2-5; d_call: NA; clone_size: NA; v_call: TRBV7-2; cdr3_aa: CASSLWPETQYF; cdr3_nt: TGTGCCAGCAGCTTATGGCCAGAGACCCAGTACTTC
j_call: TRBJ2-7; d_call: NA; clone_size: NA; v_call: TRBV18; cdr3_aa: CASSMGQTYEQYF; cdr3_nt: TGTGCCAGCTCAATGGGCCAGACCTACGAGCAGTACTTC
j_call: TRBJ1-5; d_call: TRBD1; clone_size: NA; v_call: TRBV15; cdr3_aa: CATSSRQGRDQPQHF; cdr3_nt: TGTGCCACCAGCAGCAGACAGGGAAGGGATCAGCCCCAGCATTTT
j_call: TRBJ2-3; d_call: NA; clone_size: once; v_call: TRBV7-2; cdr3_aa: CASSLGAGAHTDTQYF; cdr3_nt: TGTGCCAGCAGCTTAGGCGCGGGGGCCCACACAGATACGCAGTATTTT
j_call: TRBJ2-5; d_call: NA; clone_size: NA; v_call: TRBV4-1; cdr3_aa: CASSQGAGWETQYF; cdr3_nt: TGCGCCAGCAGCCAAGGGGCAGGGTGGGAGACCCAGTACTTC
j_call: TRBJ1-1; d_call: TRBD1; clone_size: NA; v_call: TRBV10-3; cdr3_aa: CAIRGTGENTEAFF; cdr3_nt: TGTGCCATCAGGGGGACAGGGGAGAACACTGAAGCTTTCTTT
j_call: TRBJ2-7; d_call: NA; clone_size: NA; v_call: TRBV9; cdr3_aa: CASKQGSSASIYEQYF; cdr3_nt: TGTGCCAGCAAACAGGGTTCTTCTGCTAGCATTTACGAGCAGTACTTC
j_call: TRBJ1-6; d_call: TRBD1; clone_size: NA; v_call: TRBV6-1; cdr3_aa: CASSALQGGFQRSPLHF; cdr3_nt: TGTGCCAGCAGTGCTCTACAGGGGGGTTTTCAACGATCACCCCTCCACTTT
j_call: TRBJ1-1; d_call: NA; clone_size: NA; v_call: TRBV5-1; cdr3_aa: CASSLVQANTEAFF; cdr3_nt: TGCGCCAGCAGCTTGGTACAGGCGAACACTGAAGCTTTCTTT
j_call: TRBJ1-2; d_call: NA; clone_size: NA; v_call: TRBV6-6; cdr3_aa: CASTPGYGYTF; cdr3_nt: TGTGCCAGCACCCCAGGCTATGGCTACACCTTC
j_call: TRBJ1-2; d_call: NA; clone_size: NA; v_call: TRBV29-1; cdr3_aa: CSESGDRGYGYTF; cdr3_nt: TGCAGCGAATCAGGGGATCGAGGCTATGGCTACACCTTC
j_call: TRBJ2-5; d_call: NA; clone_size: NA; v_call: TRBV24-1; cdr3_aa: CATSVRGRETQYF; cdr3_nt: TGTGCCACCAGTGTTAGGGGAAGGGAGACCCAGTACTTC
j_call: TRBJ2-2; d_call: NA; clone_size: once; v_call: TRBV5-1; cdr3_aa: CASTFRRDVNGELFF; cdr3_nt: TGCGCCAGCACCTTTAGGAGGGATGTAAACGGGGAGCTGTTTTTT
j_call: TRBJ1-5; d_call: NA; clone_size: NA; v_call: TRBV28; cdr3_aa: CASRSQAFNQPQHF; cdr3_nt: TGTGCCAGCAGGTCGCAGGCGTTTAATCAACCCCAGCATTTT
j_call: TRBJ2-7; d_call: NA; clone_size: few; v_call: TRBV6-5; cdr3_aa: CASRGGVNEQYF; cdr3_nt: TGTGCCAGCAGAGGAGGGGTCAACGAGCAGTACTTC
j_call: TRBJ2-1; d_call: NA; clone_size: NA; v_call: TRBV7-2; cdr3_aa: CASSAFEDEQFF; cdr3_nt: TGTGCCAGCAGCGCATTTGAGGATGAGCAGTTCTTC
j_call: TRBJ2-1; d_call: TRBD2; clone_size: NA; v_call: TRBV5-1; cdr3_aa: CASSLPERGSFYNEQFF; cdr3_nt: TGCGCCAGCAGCTTGCCTGAGCGGGGGTCATTCTACAATGAGCAGTTCTTC
j_call: TRBJ2-1; d_call: NA; clone_size: once; v_call: TRBV19; cdr3_aa: CASSTPYVQGGNEQFF; cdr3_nt: TGTGCCAGTAGTACCCCATACGTTCAGGGAGGCAATGAGCAGTTCTTC
j_call: TRBJ1-2; d_call: TRBD1; clone_size: NA; v_call: TRBV9; cdr3_aa: CASSARGRSGKGYTF; cdr3_nt: TGTGCCAGCAGCGCGAGGGGGCGATCCGGAAAGGGCTACACCTTC
j_call: TRBJ2-2; d_call: NA; clone_size: NA; v_call: TRBV9; cdr3_aa: CASSVQALNTGELFF; cdr3_nt: TGTGCCAGCAGCGTACAGGCCCTTAACACCGGGGAGCTGTTTTTT
j_call: TRBJ1-5; d_call: NA; clone_size: NA; v_call: TRBV28; cdr3_aa: CASRSNTGQPQHF; cdr3_nt: TGTGCCAGCAGATCTAATACCGGTCAGCCCCAGCATTTT
j_call: TRBJ1-4; d_call: NA; clone_size: NA; v_call: TRBV14; cdr3_aa: CASSPGGKLFF; cdr3_nt: TGTGCCAGCAGCCCGGGAGGAAAACTGTTTTTT